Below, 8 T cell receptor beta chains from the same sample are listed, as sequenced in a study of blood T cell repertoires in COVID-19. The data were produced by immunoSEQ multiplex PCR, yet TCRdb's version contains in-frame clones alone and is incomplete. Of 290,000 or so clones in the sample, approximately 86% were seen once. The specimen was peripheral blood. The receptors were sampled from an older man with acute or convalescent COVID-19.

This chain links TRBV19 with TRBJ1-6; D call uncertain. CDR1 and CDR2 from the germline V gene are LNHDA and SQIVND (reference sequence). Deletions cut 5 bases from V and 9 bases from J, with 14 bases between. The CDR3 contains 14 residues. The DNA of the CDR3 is TGTGCCAGTAGTCTCGGCTTTTCGGGTTCACCCCTCCACTTT. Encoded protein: CASSLGFSGSPLHF.

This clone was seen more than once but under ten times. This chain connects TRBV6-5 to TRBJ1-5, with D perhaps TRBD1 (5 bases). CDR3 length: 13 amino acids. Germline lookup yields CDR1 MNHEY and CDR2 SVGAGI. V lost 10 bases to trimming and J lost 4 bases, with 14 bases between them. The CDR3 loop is CATSRGGNQPQHF. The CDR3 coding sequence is TGTGCCACCTCAAGGGGTGGGAATCAGCCCCAGCATTTT.

In DNA form, the CDR3 reads TGTGCCAGCAGTGGATCTTCGGTTGAAGCTTTCTTT. The encoded protein is CASSGSSVEAFF. V is TRBV25-1 and J is TRBJ1-1; no clear D. CDR1 MGHDK and CDR2 SYGVNS come from the germline V gene. V dropped 4 bases and J dropped 7 bases, with 10 bases sitting between them. The CDR3 contains 12 residues.

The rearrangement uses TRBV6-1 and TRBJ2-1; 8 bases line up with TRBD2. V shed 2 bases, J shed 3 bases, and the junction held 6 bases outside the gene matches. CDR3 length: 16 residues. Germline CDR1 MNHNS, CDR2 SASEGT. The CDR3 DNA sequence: TGTGCCAGCAGTGAACAATGGGCGGGGGGCTACAATGAGCAGTTCTTC. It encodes CASSEQWAGGYNEQFF.

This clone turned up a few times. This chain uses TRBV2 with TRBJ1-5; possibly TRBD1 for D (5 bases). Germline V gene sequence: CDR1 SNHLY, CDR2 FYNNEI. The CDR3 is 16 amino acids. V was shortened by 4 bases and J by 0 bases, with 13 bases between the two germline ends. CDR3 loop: CASSGGPGNSNQPQHF. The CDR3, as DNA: TGTGCCAGCAGTGGTGGACCAGGGAATAGCAATCAGCCCCAGCATTTT.

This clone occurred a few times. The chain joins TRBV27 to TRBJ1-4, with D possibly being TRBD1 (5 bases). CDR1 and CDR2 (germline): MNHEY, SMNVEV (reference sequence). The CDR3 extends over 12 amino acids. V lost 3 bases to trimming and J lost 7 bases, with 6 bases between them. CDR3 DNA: TGTGCCAGCAGTTTTAGGGGTGAAAAACTGTTTTTT. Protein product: CASSFRGEKLFF.

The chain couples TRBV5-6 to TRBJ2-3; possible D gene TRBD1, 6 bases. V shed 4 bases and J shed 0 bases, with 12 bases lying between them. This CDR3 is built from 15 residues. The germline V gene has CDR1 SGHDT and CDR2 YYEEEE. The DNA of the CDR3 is TGTGCCAGCAGCCAGGGGTCCCCTAGCACAGATACGCAGTATTTT. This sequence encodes CASSQGSPSTDTQYF.

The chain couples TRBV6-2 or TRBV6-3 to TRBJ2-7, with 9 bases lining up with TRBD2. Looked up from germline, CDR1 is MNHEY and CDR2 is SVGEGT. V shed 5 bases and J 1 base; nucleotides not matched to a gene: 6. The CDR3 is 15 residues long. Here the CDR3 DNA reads TGTGCCAGCAGTCTCCCTGCGGGGGGGTCCTACGAGCAGTACTTC. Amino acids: CASSLPAGGSYEQYF.